Below are 15 T cell receptor beta chains sequenced from a single sample in a study of blood T cell repertoires in COVID-19. Clones were read by immunoSEQ multiplex PCR, and TCRdb kept only the in-frame ones, dropping some. This sample carries hundreds of thousands of clones, about 87% of them seen once, and the ten largest clones take 1% to 1.5%. Specimen: peripheral blood. The receptors derive from a man in his 70s with acute or convalescent COVID-19.

This chain uses TRBV4-2 with TRBJ2-3; perhaps TRBD2 as D (6 bases). CDR1 and CDR2 from the germline V gene are LGHNA and YNFKEQ. Trimming stripped 1 base from V and 4 bases from J, with 24 bases between. This CDR3 is 19 amino acids long. The chain's CDR3 is CASSQGDSAFPSSPDTQYF. The CDR3 nucleotides read TGTGCCAGCAGCCAAGGGGACTCGGCCTTCCCTTCATCCCCAGATACGCAGTATTTT.

This chain uses TRBV2 with TRBJ1-1, with no clear D. The CDR3 contains 13 residues. Trimming stripped 2 bases from V and 4 bases from J, with 8 bases between. Germline V lookup: CDR1 SNHLY, CDR2 FYNNEI. The CDR3 loop is CASSEFPSTEAFF. CDR3 sequence (DNA): TGTGCCAGCAGTGAATTCCCGAGCACTGAAGCTTTCTTT.

This chain connects TRBV4-3 to TRBJ2-7; the D gene is possibly TRBD1 (9 bases). V was shortened by 1 base and J by 3 bases, with 16 bases between the two germline ends. The CDR3 is made up of 16 amino acids. CDR1 is LGHNA, CDR2 YSLEER, per germline. For the CDR3, the DNA is TGCGCCAGCAGCCAAGGCGGGGGGACAGGGAGCTACGAGCAGTACTTC. It codes for CASSQGGGTGSYEQYF.

The chain joins TRBV24-1 to TRBJ1-1; 7 bases line up with TRBD1. This CDR3 spans 13 amino acids. From germline, CDR1 is KGHDR and CDR2 SFDVKD. The trim removed 6 bases at V and 1 base at J, leaving 1 base unmatched. The CDR3 protein is CATSRTGNTEAFF. The CDR3, as DNA: TGTGCCACCAGTAGGACAGGGAACACTGAAGCTTTCTTT.

The rearrangement joins TRBV5-1 to TRBJ2-2; D is uncertain. V was pared by 2 bases and J by 6 bases, with 8 bases between. The CDR3 extends over 13 amino acids. Per the germline V gene, CDR1 is SGHRS and CDR2 is YFSETQ. The CDR3 spells CASSFPSPGELFF. As DNA, the CDR3 is TGCGCCAGCAGCTTTCCTAGTCCCGGGGAGCTGTTTTTT.

The V and J genes are TRBV28 and TRBJ2-3; possible D gene TRBD2, 7 bases. There are 15 residues in the CDR3. Looked up from germline, CDR1 is MDHEN and CDR2 is SYDVKM. With 1 base removed from V and 8 bases from J, the gap between germline ends came to 16 bases. CDR3: CASSLLGGARSTQYF. As DNA, the CDR3 is TGTGCCAGCAGTTTATTGGGGGGGGCAAGAAGTACGCAGTATTTT.

The chain carries TRBV20-1 and TRBJ1-3, with 7 positions matching TRBD1. Trimming at V came to 6 bases and at J to 13 bases, leaving 9 bases not matched to a gene. Germline V gene data show CDR1 as DFQATT and CDR2 as SNEGSKA (reference sequence). The CDR3 length is 11 residues. DNA of the CDR3: TGCAGTGCCCGACAGGGAGTTCTGATATATTTT. Encoded protein: CSARQGVLIYF.

This sequence joins TRBV28 and TRBJ1-2, with D possibly TRBD1 on 5 matching bases. Germline V gene sequence: CDR1 MDHEN, CDR2 SYDVKM. The CDR3 totals 13 residues. The V end lost 10 bases, the J end lost 0 bases, and 12 bases lay between the germline ends. CDR3 nucleotide sequence: TGTGCCATTGCCAGGGAAGCTAACTATGGCTACACCTTC. It specifies CAIAREANYGYTF.

In its sample, this clone was seen a few times. The DNA for the CDR3 is TGTGCCAGCTCACCGCACAGGGAGTATGGCTACACCTTC. It specifies CASSPHREYGYTF. The chain uses TRBV18 and TRBJ1-2; the D gene is possibly TRBD1 (6 bases). From germline, CDR1 is KGHSH and CDR2 LQKENI. Trimming shortened V by 3 bases and J by 5 bases, and 10 bases separated the two germline ends. The CDR3 runs to 13 residues.

This clone was observed a handful of times. The chain employs TRBV4-1 and TRBJ1-5; D unclear. The V gene's germline CDR1 is MGHRA and CDR2 YSYEKL. V was pared by 0 bases and J by 4 bases, with 16 bases between. This CDR3 contains 17 residues. The CDR3 loop is CASSQEGGVLGNQPQHF. CDR3 sequence (DNA): TGCGCCAGCAGCCAAGAAGGAGGAGTTCTGGGAAATCAGCCCCAGCATTTT.

The chain is built from TRBV7-2 and TRBJ1-1; no reliable D call. Germline lookup yields CDR1 SGHTA and CDR2 FQGNSA. V shed 3 bases and J shed 2 bases, with 7 bases lying between them. The CDR3 sequence is 13 residues long. CDR3 protein: CASSFTLNTEAFF. CDR3 nucleotides: TGTGCCAGCAGCTTCACCCTAAACACTGAAGCTTTCTTT.

The chain is built from TRBV7-2 and TRBJ2-7; D perhaps matches TRBD1 (5 bases). Trimming removed 5 bases from V and 3 bases from J, with 14 bases in between. There are 14 residues in the CDR3. Per the germline V gene, CDR1 is SGHTA and CDR2 is FQGNSA. The CDR3 DNA sequence: TGTGCCAGCAGCCCTAGGGCAGGGAACTACGAGCAGTACTTC. This gives the protein CASSPRAGNYEQYF.

The CDR3 protein is CASSQKRGQGRNSPLHF. The CDR3 nucleotides read TGTGCCAGCAGCCAGAAGAGGGGACAGGGGAGGAATTCACCCCTCCACTTT. The rearrangement links TRBV21-1 to TRBJ1-6; TRBD1, the D gene given by the table, was not confirmed from the DNA. TRBV21-1 is classified as a pseudogene. The CDR3 length is 17 residues.

CDR3 region: CAWSVWGGPRLAGELFF. The CDR3 DNA reads TGTGCCTGGAGTGTGTGGGGGGGCCCCCGGTTGGCCGGGGAGCTGTTTTTT. The chain combines TRBV30 with TRBJ2-2; the D gene is possibly TRBD2 (7 bases). Trimming removed 0 bases from V and 6 bases from J, with 20 bases in between. This CDR3 spans 17 amino acids. Germline-derived CDR1 and CDR2 are GTSNPN and SVGIG (reference sequence).

The chain links TRBV18 to TRBJ1-1; D unclear. There are 14 residues in the CDR3. Deletions cut 1 base from V and 1 base from J, with 7 bases between. Germline CDR1 KGHSH, CDR2 LQKENI. CDR3 in amino acids: CASSPLISNTEAFF. The CDR3 coding sequence is TGTGCCAGCTCACCACTTATTTCGAACACTGAAGCTTTCTTT.